The 23 T cell receptor beta chains below come from one sample, sequenced in a study of long-term antiretroviral therapy in people with HIV. Survey level was the resolution at which the v3.0 immunoSEQ assay ran. TCRdb's table, derived via immunoSEQ multiplex PCR, lists solely in-frame clones and lacks some. The sample records tens of thousands of clones, 80% to 85% being singletons. The sequenced sample was unsorted PBMCs, obtained 0.1 years before starting antiretroviral therapy. The receptors stem from a man between 35 and 55 years old with HIV.

The J gene is TRBJ2-5, the V gene TRBV4-1, with 7 positions matching TRBD1. This CDR3 spans 14 amino acids. CDR1 and CDR2 (germline): MGHRA, YSYEKL. The junction had 9 bases not matched to a gene; V was cut back by 6 bases and J by 5 bases. The CDR3 here is CASSEGAVWETQYF. In DNA form, the CDR3 reads TGCGCCAGCAGTGAGGGGGCAGTATGGGAGACCCAGTACTTC.

The J gene is TRBJ2-7, the V gene TRBV7-2; D is possibly TRBD2 (6 bases). Trimming left V 5 bases short and J 3 bases short, with 20 bases between. Looked up from germline, CDR1 is SGHTA and CDR2 is FQGNSA. The CDR3 is made up of 16 amino acids. The CDR3 spells CASSPKAETRGYEQYF. Here the CDR3 DNA reads TGTGCCAGCAGCCCGAAAGCCGAGACTAGAGGCTACGAGCAGTACTTC.

This chain links TRBV28 with TRBJ2-7; TRBD1 agrees at 9 bases. With V trimmed by 4 bases and J by 0 bases, 7 bases remained unmatched. The CDR3 sequence is 16 residues long. Germline CDR1 MDHEN, CDR2 SYDVKM. This chain's CDR3 is CASSSHPGQGSYEQYF. Written as DNA, the CDR3 is TGTGCCAGCAGTTCCCACCCGGGACAGGGCTCCTACGAGCAGTACTTC.

V usage is TRBV4-2 and J usage is TRBJ2-5; D is tentatively TRBD1 or TRBD2 (5 bases each). This CDR3 is 16 amino acids long. V was trimmed by 6 bases and J by 4 bases, leaving 21 bases between them. Per the germline V gene, CDR1 is LGHNA and CDR2 is YNFKEQ. Here the CDR3 reads CASSLQPGTLRETQYF. DNA of the CDR3: TGTGCCAGCAGTCTTCAGCCCGGGACCCTACGAGAGACCCAGTACTTC.

The rearrangement links TRBV6-5 to TRBJ2-2; D uncertain. Trimming removed 4 bases from V and 3 bases from J, with 9 bases in between. CDR1 is MNHEY, CDR2 SVGAGI, per germline. This CDR3 is built from 14 residues. CDR3 sequence (DNA): TGTGCCAGCAGTTGGGCAGGACACACCGGGGAGCTGTTTTTT. It translates to CASSWAGHTGELFF.

V is TRBV19 and J is TRBJ2-5; 10 bases align to TRBD1. There are 13 residues in the CDR3. Germline lookup yields CDR1 LNHDA and CDR2 SQIVND (reference sequence). V shed 6 bases, J shed 2 bases, and the junction held 0 bases outside the gene matches. The CDR3 spells CASRDRGQETQYF. The CDR3 coding sequence is TGTGCCAGTAGGGACAGGGGGCAAGAGACCCAGTACTTC.

V usage is TRBV18 and J usage is TRBJ1-4; TRBD1 is a possible D gene (6 bases). V lost 4 bases and J lost 8, with 14 bases in between. Germline V CDR1 and CDR2: KGHSH, LQKENI. The CDR3 has 14 residues. CDR3 nucleotides: TGTGCCAGCTCACTTAGCCAGGGGATGGAAAAACTGTTTTTT. This translates into CASSLSQGMEKLFF.

This clone was counted between two and nine times. One end of the junction fails to match germline, which may point to a read error. The chain combines TRBV7-9 with TRBJ1-4; the D is unclear. The CDR3 loop spans 11 amino acids. Germline V gives CDR1 SEHNR, CDR2 FQNEAQ (reference sequence). In DNA, the CDR3 is TGTGCCAGCAGCTTAGGGGCGGGATACTCATTC. This encodes CASSLGAGYSF. Combining the CDR3 with reference TRBV7-9 and TRBJ1-4 gives the whole variable domain DTGVSQNPRHKITKRGQNVTFRCDPISEHNRLYWYRQTLGQGPEFLTYFQNEAQLEKSRLLSDRFSAERPKGSFSTLEIQRTEQGDSAMYLCASSLGAGYSFGSGTQLSVL.

This clone was seen a handful of times. The chain uses TRBV2 and TRBJ1-6; possible D gene TRBD1, 5 bases. Per the germline V gene, CDR1 is SNHLY and CDR2 is FYNNEI. Trimming pared 4 bases from V and 9 bases from J, leaving 7 bases between. The CDR3 extends over 12 amino acids. The chain's CDR3 is CASSGGVSPLHF. The CDR3 DNA follows: TGTGCCAGCAGTGGGGGGGTTTCACCCCTCCACTTT. Full variable domain (remainder filled in from reference TRBV2 and TRBJ1-6): EPEVTQTPSHQVTQMGQEVILRCVPISNHLYFYWYRQILGQKVEFLVSFYNNEISEKSEIFDDQFSVERPDGSNFTLKIRSTKLEDSAMYFCASSGGVSPLHFGNGTRLTVT.

CDR3 protein: CASSSIGGVGYNEQFF. The CDR3 nucleotides are TGCGCCAGCAGCTCAATCGGGGGCGTGGGATACAATGAGCAGTTCTTC. This chain joins TRBV5-1 and TRBJ2-1; D tentatively fits TRBD1 or TRBD2 (6 bases each). The CDR3 loop spans 16 amino acids. Germline CDR1 and CDR2: SGHRS and YFSETQ. The ends were cut back, 3 bases at V and 4 bases at J, with 17 bases in the middle. The variable domain in full, with the rest retrieved from reference TRBV5-1 and TRBJ2-1, is KAGVTQTPRYLIKTRGQQVTLSCSPISGHRSVSWYQQTPGQGLQFLFEYFSETQRNKGNFPGRFSGRQFSNSRSEMNVSTLELGDSALYLCASSSIGGVGYNEQFFGPGTRLTVL.

The rearrangement uses TRBV29-1 and TRBJ1-5; D ambiguous. Germline CDR1 and CDR2: SQVTM and ANQGSEA. CDR3 length: 15 amino acids. Trimming took 4 bases from V and 2 from J, leaving 15 bases between them. The CDR3 reads CSVADGIIGNQPQHF. CDR3 DNA sequence: TGCAGCGTTGCAGACGGAATTATTGGCAATCAGCCCCAGCATTTT.

The V and J genes are TRBV7-9 and TRBJ2-3; D might be TRBD1 (5 bases). Trimming pared 2 bases from V and 2 bases from J, leaving 11 bases between. Germline V gene data show CDR1 as SEHNR and CDR2 as FQNEAQ (reference sequence). CDR3 length equals 15 residues. In nucleotides, the CDR3 is TGTGCCAGCAGCTTACGGCAGGGTTACACAGATACGCAGTATTTT. As protein: CASSLRQGYTDTQYF.

The count of this clone is one. The V and J genes are TRBV4-3 and TRBJ2-7, with 13 bases that match TRBD2. The germline V gene has CDR1 LGHNA and CDR2 YSLEER. V lost 0 bases to trimming and J lost 2 bases; unmatched junction nucleotides: 4. The CDR3 extends over 17 amino acids. The CDR3 reads CASSQDRGLAGTYEQYF. CDR3 DNA sequence: TGCGCCAGCAGCCAAGATCGGGGACTAGCGGGGACCTACGAGCAGTACTTC.

The J gene is TRBJ2-5, the V gene TRBV19, with no clear D. Trimming stripped 3 bases from V and 5 bases from J, with 13 bases between. CDR1 is LNHDA and CDR2 is SQIVND in the germline V gene (reference sequence). The CDR3 spans 14 residues. The CDR3 DNA reads as TGTGCCAGTAGTATCATGGGCGGAAGGGAGACCCAGTACTTC. It yields the protein CASSIMGGRETQYF.

V is TRBV28 and J is TRBJ1-6; TRBD1 is a possible D gene (5 bases). Looked up from germline, CDR1 is MDHEN and CDR2 is SYDVKM. The CDR3 sequence is 14 residues long. Deletions cut 4 bases from V and 9 bases from J, with 13 bases between. The chain's CDR3 is CASSSVGDVSPLHF. The DNA of the CDR3 is TGTGCCAGCAGTTCCGTGGGGGACGTTTCACCCCTCCACTTT.

The gene calls are TRBV28 and TRBJ1-1, with TRBD1 matching over 7 bases. After removal of 3 bases from V and 7 bases from J, the junction contained 5 bases not matched to a gene. This CDR3 is built from 13 residues. Germline V gene sequence: CDR1 MDHEN, CDR2 SYDVKM. The CDR3 spells CASSFTGVGEAFF. The CDR3 DNA reads as TGTGCCAGCAGTTTTACAGGGGTAGGTGAAGCTTTCTTT.

The chain has TRBV5-4 and TRBJ1-2, with unresolved D. V lost 0 bases and J lost 2, with 11 bases in between. The germline gives CDR1 SGHNT, CDR2 YYREEE (reference sequence). This CDR3 is 15 amino acids long. DNA of the CDR3: TGTGCCAGCAGCTTGGGAGGAGTAGAGAACTATGGCTACACCTTC. Amino acids: CASSLGGVENYGYTF.

The genes are TRBV5-4 and TRBJ2-7; 8 positions agree with TRBD1. There are 16 residues in the CDR3. Germline CDR1 and CDR2: SGHNT and YYREEE (reference sequence). V shed 4 bases and J 2 bases; nucleotides not matched to a gene: 11. CDR3 loop: CASSPTTGDTAYEQYF. The CDR3 region has the DNA TGTGCCAGCAGCCCGACGACAGGGGATACGGCCTACGAGCAGTACTTC. The full variable domain, with the rest looked up from reference TRBV5-4 and TRBJ2-7, is ETGVTQSPTHLIKTRGQQVTLRCSSQSGHNTVSWYQQALGQGPQFIFQYYREEENGRGNFPPRFSGLQFPNYSSELNVNALELDDSALYLCASSPTTGDTAYEQYFGPGTRLTVT.

This clone is a singleton in its sample. The genes are TRBV5-6 and TRBJ1-2, with D possibly TRBD1 on 5 matching bases. The CDR3 has 13 residues. Germline lookup yields CDR1 SGHDT and CDR2 YYEEEE. Trimming removed 4 bases at V and 3 bases at J, with 10 bases between. DNA of the CDR3: TGTGCCAGCAGCCCAGGGAGTTACTATGGCTACACCTTC. Amino acid sequence: CASSPGSYYGYTF.

A few counts support this clone. The CDR3 loop is CAISERTRNQPQHF. CDR3 coding DNA: TGTGCCATCAGTGAGCGGACACGCAATCAGCCCCAGCATTTT. The J gene is TRBJ1-5, the V gene TRBV10-3; weak D call: TRBD1 (5 bases). Germline CDR1 is ENHRY and CDR2 is SYGVKD. V shed 2 bases and J shed 2 bases, with 7 bases lying between them. CDR3 length: 14 amino acids.

This chain uses TRBV2 with TRBJ2-3, with D perhaps given as TRBD1 or TRBD2 (5 bases each). The CDR3 totals 13 residues. Trimming took off 11 bases at V and 7 bases at J, with 19 bases between the two ends. Per the germline V gene, CDR1 is SNHLY and CDR2 is FYNNEI. The CDR3 here is CAADPGRGYTQYF. Written as DNA, the CDR3 is TGTGCCGCGGATCCGGGACGTGGATATACGCAGTATTTT.

The sample holds a few counts of this clone. This chain uses TRBV6-5 with TRBJ2-7, with D possibly matching TRBD1 (5 bases). Trimming removed 1 base from V and 6 bases from J, with 10 bases in between. The CDR3 has 13 residues. Germline V lookup: CDR1 MNHEY, CDR2 SVGAGI. The CDR3, as DNA: TGTGCCAGCAGTTACTTAACAGGAACCGAGCAGTACTTC. Its translation is CASSYLTGTEQYF.

The chain's CDR3 is CASSPQQPEQYF. CDR3 sequence (DNA): TGTGCCAGCTCACCACAGCAGCCCGAGCAGTACTTC. The V and J genes are TRBV18 and TRBJ2-7; D remains unclear. Germline CDR1 is KGHSH and CDR2 is LQKENI. The CDR3 is 12 amino acids. Between the trimmed V and J ends, which lost 1 base and 6 bases, there was a span of 7 bases.